This TCR beta chain was sequenced in a study of T cells expressing NK-cell markers. This CDR3 comprises 13 residues. In germline, CDR1 is SQVTM, CDR2 ANQGSEA. After re-calling the 5' RACE reads, TCRdb lists one entry per CDR3 protein, DNA absent. The sample data list some 500,000 distinct CDR3 sequences. The rearrangement uses TRBV29-1 and TRBJ2-1; TCRdb picks TRBD2, but there is no DNA to check that call. The sequencing sample was made of blood T cells: a sorted CD56 or NKG2C T cell subset, CD4+ or CD8+ T cells, or bulk PBMC T cells (not recorded which). This receptor was identified in a woman in her forties or fifties in good health. The CDR3 is CSVETGRSGEQFF.